The 8 T cell receptor beta chains presented below share a single source sample, sequenced in a study of somatic mutations in cytotoxic T cells in rheumatoid arthritis. Data came from immunoSEQ multiplex PCR; TCRdb stores just in-frame clones and leaves some out. The sample carries under 35,000 clones, roughly 86% recorded once. Sequencing was carried out using CD8+ T cells sorted from blood. These receptors all come from an adult with rheumatoid arthritis.

The chain is built from TRBV4-1 and TRBJ2-1, with TRBD2 matching over 7 bases. CDR3 length equals 13 residues. V gave up 3 bases and J gave up 10 bases; unmatched junction bases: 6. Germline-derived CDR1 and CDR2 are MGHRA and YSYEKL. In nucleotides, the CDR3 is TGCGCCAGCAGCCAGTTTACTAGCGCCGAGCAGTTCTTC. This encodes CASSQFTSAEQFF.

The rearrangement joins TRBV7-9 to TRBJ2-7; the D call may be TRBD1 or TRBD2 (6 bases each). Trimming shortened V by 5 bases and J by 1 base, and 15 bases separated the two germline ends. This CDR3 contains 15 residues. CDR1 SEHNR and CDR2 FQNEAQ come from the germline V gene (reference sequence). CDR3 DNA: TGTGCCAGCAGCGGGGGGTGGGGGCCGTCCTACGAGCAGTACTTC. As protein: CASSGGWGPSYEQYF.

The chain carries TRBV19 and TRBJ1-5; D possibly corresponds to TRBD1 (5 bases). V was shortened by 6 bases and J by 5 bases, with 20 bases between the two germline ends. The germline V gene has CDR1 LNHDA and CDR2 SQIVND (reference sequence). The CDR3 consists of 16 residues. In DNA form, the CDR3 reads TGTGCCAGTAGCCTTATCTGGGGCGCGTTGGATCAGCCCCAGCATTTT. Protein: CASSLIWGALDQPQHF. The whole variable domain, filled in from reference TRBV19 and TRBJ1-5, reads DGGITQSPKYLFRKEGQNVTLSCEQNLNHDAMYWYRQDPGQGLRLIYYSQIVNDFQKGDIAEGYSVSREKKESFPLTVTSAQKNPTAFYLCASSLIWGALDQPQHFGDGTRLSIL.

The V call is TRBV9, the J call TRBJ2-7; 7 bases agree with TRBD2. Germline V gene sequence: CDR1 SGDLS, CDR2 YYNGEE. J lost 6 bases, V lost 3 bases, and 15 bases had no gene match. This CDR3 has 16 residues. CDR3 sequence reads: CASSGGGGASWSEQYF. DNA of the CDR3: TGTGCCAGCAGCGGGGGGGGAGGGGCTAGCTGGAGCGAGCAGTACTTC. Supplemented by reference TRBV9 and TRBJ2-7, the full variable domain reads DSGVTQTPKHLITATGQRVTLRCSPRSGDLSVYWYQQSLDQGLQFLIQYYNGEERAKGNILERFSAQQFPDLHSELNLSSLELGDSALYFCASSGGGGASWSEQYFGPGTRLTVT.

The rearrangement links TRBV5-1 to TRBJ2-3; no clear D gene. Trimming shortened V by 0 bases and J by 3 bases, and 14 bases separated the two germline ends. This CDR3 spans 16 amino acids. Germline CDR1 reads SGHRS; CDR2 reads YFSETQ. The CDR3 DNA follows: TGCGCCAGCAGCTTGGACCAGGTAATGGAGACAGATACGCAGTATTTT. Its protein product is CASSLDQVMETDTQYF.

J is TRBJ2-5 and V is TRBV6-1; 12 nucleotides line up with TRBD2. CDR1 and CDR2 from the germline V gene are MNHNS and SASEGT. The CDR3 sequence is 16 residues long. After removal of 2 bases from V and 5 bases from J, the junction contained 6 bases not matched to a gene. This CDR3 is CASSETSGGLGETQYF. CDR3 nucleotides: TGTGCCAGCAGTGAAACTAGCGGGGGGCTGGGGGAGACCCAGTACTTC.

This clone has a handful of counts. This rearrangement joins TRBV7-9 to TRBJ2-7; 13 bases align to TRBD2. Germline assignment: CDR1 SEHNR and CDR2 FQNEAQ (reference sequence). The ends lost 4 bases at V and 4 bases at J; junction bases unmatched: 16. The CDR3 is 19 residues long. CDR3 in amino acids: CASSSTGTETSGRPYEQYF. CDR3 sequence (DNA): TGTGCCAGCAGCTCAACCGGGACAGAGACTAGCGGGAGGCCTTACGAGCAGTACTTC.

This clone was seen once. The V gene is TRBV27, the J gene TRBJ2-7; perhaps TRBD1 as D (6 bases). Trimming took off 7 bases at V and 0 bases at J, with 16 bases between the two ends. The germline CDR1 and CDR2 sequences are MNHEY and SMNVEV (reference sequence). CDR3 size: 15 residues. The CDR3 loop is CASNSRGFSSYEQYF. CDR3 DNA sequence: TGTGCCAGCAACTCCAGGGGTTTCAGCTCCTACGAGCAGTACTTC.